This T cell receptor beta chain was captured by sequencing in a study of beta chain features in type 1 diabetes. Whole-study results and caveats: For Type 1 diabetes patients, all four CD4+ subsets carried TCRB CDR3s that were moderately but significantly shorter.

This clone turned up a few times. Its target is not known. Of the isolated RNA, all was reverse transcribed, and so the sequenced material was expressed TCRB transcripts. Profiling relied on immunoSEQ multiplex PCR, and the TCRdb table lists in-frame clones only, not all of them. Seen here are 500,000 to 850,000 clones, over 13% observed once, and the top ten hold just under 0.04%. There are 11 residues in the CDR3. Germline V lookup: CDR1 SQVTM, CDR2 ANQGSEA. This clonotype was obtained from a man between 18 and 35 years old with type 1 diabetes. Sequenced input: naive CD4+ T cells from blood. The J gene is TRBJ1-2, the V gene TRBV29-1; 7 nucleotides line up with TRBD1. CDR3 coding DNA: TGCACTACCACAGGGGACTATGGCTACACCTTC. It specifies CTTTGDYGYTF.